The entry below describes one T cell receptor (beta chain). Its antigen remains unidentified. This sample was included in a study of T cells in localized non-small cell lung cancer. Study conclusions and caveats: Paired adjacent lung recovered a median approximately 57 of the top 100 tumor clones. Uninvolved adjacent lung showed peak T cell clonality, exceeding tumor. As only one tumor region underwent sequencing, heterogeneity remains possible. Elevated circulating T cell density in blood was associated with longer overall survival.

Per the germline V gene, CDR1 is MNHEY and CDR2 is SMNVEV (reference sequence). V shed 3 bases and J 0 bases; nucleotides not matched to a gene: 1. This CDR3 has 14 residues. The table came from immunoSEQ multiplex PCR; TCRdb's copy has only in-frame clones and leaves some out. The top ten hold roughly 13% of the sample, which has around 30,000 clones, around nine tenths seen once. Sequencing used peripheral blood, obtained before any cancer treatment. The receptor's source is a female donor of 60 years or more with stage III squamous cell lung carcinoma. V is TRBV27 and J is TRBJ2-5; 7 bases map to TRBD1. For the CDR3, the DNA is TGTGCCAGCAGTTTCACAGGGGACCAAGAGACCCAGTACTTC. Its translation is CASSFTGDQETQYF.